The 11 T cell receptor beta chains below come from one sample, sequenced in a study of spatial heterogeneity in lung cancer (dated by TCRdb to about 2019). The paper's findings and limits, for the study overall: The tumor nonsynonymous mutation count correlated with the number of expanded intratumoral alpha and beta TCRs.

The library was obtained by 5' RACE. The sequencing machine was a NextSeq 500. The public reads were reanalyzed by TCRdb: fastp trimming at Q25, MiXCR alignment, in-frame beta chains only. Rows with a matching CDR3 protein are joined into one entry that keeps the most common DNA and genes. This sample is represented by nearly 25,000 distinct CDR3 sequences; 8% to 10% of them were singletons. The ten largest account for around 7.3% of the sample. These receptors have no known antigen. The meaning of the sample's time point label: sample taken at primary tumor resection. The starting material was lung tumor tissue, obtained at surgery. The receptor set was obtained from a male donor with early-stage non-small cell lung cancer.

This clonotype was observed at least ten times. The J gene is TRBJ2-1, the V gene TRBV27; a weak D match, TRBD1 (5 bases). V gave up 10 bases and J gave up 4 bases, with 11 bases separating them. This CDR3 is built from 12 residues. Germline CDR1 and CDR2: MNHEY and SMNVEV (reference sequence). CDR3 sequence (DNA): TGTGCCATCTTGACAGATTACAATGAGCAGTTCTTC. Amino acid sequence: CAILTDYNEQFF.

This clonotype showed up many times. This chain uses TRBV20-1 with TRBJ1-1, with no clear D. This CDR3 has 12 amino acids. Germline V gene sequence: CDR1 DFQATT, CDR2 SNEGSKA (reference sequence). V was trimmed by 4 bases and J by 4 bases, leaving 10 bases between them. The CDR3 reads CSAKEGVTEAFF. The CDR3 DNA follows: TGCAGTGCTAAGGAGGGTGTCACTGAAGCTTTCTTT.

A remark on this clonotype: A much larger clone lies a single base off, so this may be a read error. This chain joins TRBV4-1 and TRBJ1-5; D might be TRBD1 (5 bases). The CDR3 consists of 14 residues. The V gene lost 3 bases and the J gene lost 1 base, with 7 bases spanning the gap. Looked up from germline, CDR1 is MGHRA and CDR2 is YSYEKL. CDR3 DNA: TGCGCCAGCAGCCATGGGGGGAGCAATCAGCCCCAGCATTTT. Protein sequence: CASSHGGSNQPQHF.

This clonotype has a count of ten or more. The chain employs TRBV28 and TRBJ2-7; TRBD1 matches at 7 bases. Germline-derived CDR1 and CDR2 are MDHEN and SYDVKM. Trimming removed 7 bases from V and 6 bases from J; junction bases left unmatched: 9. This CDR3 has 13 amino acids. Written as DNA, the CDR3 is TGTGCCAGCATCCAGGCAGCAGGGGGCGAGCAGTACTTC. Translating gives CASIQAAGGEQYF.

This clonotype was detected ten times or more. The genes are TRBV15 and TRBJ2-5; 7 nucleotides line up with TRBD2. The CDR3 has 13 amino acids. V lost 6 bases, J lost 5 bases, and 6 bases stayed unmatched. CDR1 is LNHNV, CDR2 YYDKDF, per germline (reference sequence). The CDR3 spells CATRDGGSETQYF. DNA for the CDR3: TGTGCCACCAGAGACGGGGGGTCGGAGACCCAGTACTTC.

This clonotype was found many times. The chain recombines TRBV4-3 with TRBJ2-3; 7 nucleotides align to TRBD2. This CDR3 comprises 15 residues. Germline V lookup: CDR1 LGHNA, CDR2 YSLEER. Losses at the gene ends were 0 bases for V and 2 bases for J; bases not matched to a gene: 2. The CDR3 is CASSQDKRDTDTQYF. CDR3 nucleotides: TGCGCCAGCAGCCAAGATAAGCGGGACACAGATACGCAGTATTTT.

V gene TRBV5-6 combines with J gene TRBJ2-7, with 8 bases aligning to TRBD1. Germline V gives CDR1 SGHDT, CDR2 YYEEEE. The CDR3 has 14 residues. V gave up 4 bases and J gave up 5 bases; unmatched junction bases: 8. CDR3 nucleotide sequence: TGTGCCAGCAGCCCCGGACAGGGTGGTAACGAGCAGTACTTC. It encodes CASSPGQGGNEQYF.

By sample share, this clonotype is medium-sized (0.01 to 0.1%). This sequence joins TRBV28 and TRBJ1-2, with 12 bases that match TRBD1. In germline, CDR1 is MDHEN, CDR2 SYDVKM. Trimming removed 3 bases from V and 6 bases from J; junction bases left unmatched: 8. This CDR3 region has 16 residues. The CDR3 nucleotides read TGTGCCAGCAGTTTCTTCTGGGGACAGGGGGCCCATGGCTACACCTTC. It is translated as CASSFFWGQGAHGYTF.

This clonotype has a handful of counts. V and J are TRBV6-6 and TRBJ1-5, with 10 bases identical to TRBD1. Germline V gene data show CDR1 as MNHNY and CDR2 as SVGAGI (reference sequence). The J segment lost 7 bases and the V segment lost 3 bases, leaving 3 bases of the junction unmatched. This CDR3 region has 14 residues. The CDR3 loop is CASSYGTGVQPQHF. CDR3 nucleotides: TGTGCCAGCAGTTATGGGACAGGGGTACAGCCCCAGCATTTT.

At least ten counts were recorded for this clonotype. The V gene is TRBV28, the J gene TRBJ1-1, with 8 bases fitting TRBD1. This CDR3 has 15 amino acids. CDR1 and CDR2 from the germline V gene are MDHEN and SYDVKM. The junction had 5 bases not matched to a gene; V was cut back by 1 base and J by 4 bases. CDR3 sequence: CASSLYGTGGTEAFF. The DNA of the CDR3 is TGTGCCAGCAGTTTATATGGAACAGGGGGCACTGAAGCTTTCTTT.

CDR3 sequence (DNA): TGTGCCAGCAGCCCCCGGAACAATGAGCAGTTCTTC. The encoded protein is CASSPRNNEQFF. This chain connects TRBV6-1 to TRBJ2-1; no definite D call. From germline, CDR1 is MNHNS and CDR2 SASEGT. Trimming shortened V by 6 bases and J by 5 bases, and 8 bases separated the two germline ends. This CDR3 has 12 residues.